The clone carrying this TCR beta chain was seen repeatedly, ten times or more. The antigen is undetermined. This entry is derived from a study of early T cells in non-severe SARS-CoV-2 infection. Study in general: Bulk RNA taken from unsorted whole blood was sequenced, leaving chains unpaired. Study-level findings and limits: VDJdb matching, biased toward anti-spike CD8 responses, missed private and CD4 specificities.

The library protocol tagged individual cDNA molecules with unique molecular identifiers. TCRdb itself ran the 5' RACE reads through MiXCR, one entry per CDR3 protein. The profile shows around 30,000 distinct CDR3 sequences, more than 5% of them singletons. The CDR3 runs to 13 residues. CDR1 LNHDA and CDR2 SQIVND come from the germline V gene (reference sequence). Trimming stripped 3 bases from V and 3 bases from J, with 6 bases between. The V call is TRBV19, the J call TRBJ2-1; the D gene is possibly TRBD2 (6 bases). The sample comprised whole blood. The TCR was taken from an adult who was a healthcare worker with PCR-confirmed SARS-CoV-2 infection or an uninfected control (not recorded which). CDR3 bases: TGTGCCAGTAGTATGGACTACTACAATGAGCAGTTCTTC. Protein: CASSMDYYNEQFF.